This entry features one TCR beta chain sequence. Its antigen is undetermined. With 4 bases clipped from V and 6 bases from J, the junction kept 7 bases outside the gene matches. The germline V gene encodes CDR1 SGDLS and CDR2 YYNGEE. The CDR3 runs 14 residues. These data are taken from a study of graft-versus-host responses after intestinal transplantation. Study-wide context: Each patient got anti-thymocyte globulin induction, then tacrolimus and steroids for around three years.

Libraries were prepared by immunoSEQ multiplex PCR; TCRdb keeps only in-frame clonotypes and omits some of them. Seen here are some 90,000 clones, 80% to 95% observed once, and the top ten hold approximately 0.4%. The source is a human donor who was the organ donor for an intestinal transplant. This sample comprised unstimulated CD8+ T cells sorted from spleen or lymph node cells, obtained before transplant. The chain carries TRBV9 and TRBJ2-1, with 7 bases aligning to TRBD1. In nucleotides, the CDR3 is TGTGCCAGCAGCCCGTGGGCAGGGGGCAATGAGCAGTTCTTC. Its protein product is CASSPWAGGNEQFF.